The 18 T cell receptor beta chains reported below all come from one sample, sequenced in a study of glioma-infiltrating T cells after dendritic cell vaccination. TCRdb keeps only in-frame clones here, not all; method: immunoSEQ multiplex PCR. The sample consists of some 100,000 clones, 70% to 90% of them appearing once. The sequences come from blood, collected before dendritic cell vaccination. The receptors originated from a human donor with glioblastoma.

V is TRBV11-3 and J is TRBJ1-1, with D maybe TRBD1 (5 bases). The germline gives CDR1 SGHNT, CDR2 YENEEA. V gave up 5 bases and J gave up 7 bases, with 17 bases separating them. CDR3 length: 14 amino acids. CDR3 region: CASSEPGVLNEAFF. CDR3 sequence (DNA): TGTGCCAGCAGCGAACCGGGGGTTTTAAATGAAGCTTTCTTT.

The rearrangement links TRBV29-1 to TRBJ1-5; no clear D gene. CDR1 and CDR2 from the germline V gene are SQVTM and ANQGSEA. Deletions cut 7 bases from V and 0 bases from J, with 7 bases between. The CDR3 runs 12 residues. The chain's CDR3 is CSALNSNQPQHF. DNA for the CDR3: TGCAGCGCTTTAAATAGCAATCAGCCCCAGCATTTT.

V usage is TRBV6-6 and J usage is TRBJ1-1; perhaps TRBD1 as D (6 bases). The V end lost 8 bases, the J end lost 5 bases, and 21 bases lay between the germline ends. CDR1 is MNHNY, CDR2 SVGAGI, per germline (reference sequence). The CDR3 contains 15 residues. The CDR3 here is CASHPQRGRVTEAFF. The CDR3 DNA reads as TGTGCCAGCCACCCCCAGAGGGGGAGGGTGACTGAAGCTTTCTTT.

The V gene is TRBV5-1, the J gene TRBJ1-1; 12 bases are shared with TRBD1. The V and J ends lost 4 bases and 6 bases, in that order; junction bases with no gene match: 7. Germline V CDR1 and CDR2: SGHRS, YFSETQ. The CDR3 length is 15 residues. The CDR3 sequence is CASSEGQGAISEAFF. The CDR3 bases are TGCGCCAGCAGCGAGGGACAGGGGGCTATCTCTGAAGCTTTCTTT.

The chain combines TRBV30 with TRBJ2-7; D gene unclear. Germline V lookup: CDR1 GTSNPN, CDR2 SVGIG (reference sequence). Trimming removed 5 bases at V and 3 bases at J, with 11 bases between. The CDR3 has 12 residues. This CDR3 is CAWGSNRYEQYF. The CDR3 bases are TGTGCCTGGGGTAGTAACCGCTACGAGCAGTACTTC. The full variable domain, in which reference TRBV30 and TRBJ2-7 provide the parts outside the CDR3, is SQTIHQWPATLVQPVGSPLSLECTVEGTSNPNLYWYRQAAGRGLQLLFYSVGIGQISSEVPQNLSASRPQDRQFILSSKKLLLSDSGFYLCAWGSNRYEQYFGPGTRLTVT.

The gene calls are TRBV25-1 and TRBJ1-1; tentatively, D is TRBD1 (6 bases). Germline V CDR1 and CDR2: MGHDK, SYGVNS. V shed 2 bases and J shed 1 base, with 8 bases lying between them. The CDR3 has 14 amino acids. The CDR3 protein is CASSEIGGNTEAFF. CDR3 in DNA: TGTGCCAGCAGTGAAATAGGGGGGAACACTGAAGCTTTCTTT.

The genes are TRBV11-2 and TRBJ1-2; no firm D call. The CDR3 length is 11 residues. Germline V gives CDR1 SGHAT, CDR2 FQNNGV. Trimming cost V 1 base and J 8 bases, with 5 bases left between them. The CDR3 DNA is TGTGCCAGCAGCTTAGTCCGGGGCTACACCTTC. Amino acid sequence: CASSLVRGYTF.

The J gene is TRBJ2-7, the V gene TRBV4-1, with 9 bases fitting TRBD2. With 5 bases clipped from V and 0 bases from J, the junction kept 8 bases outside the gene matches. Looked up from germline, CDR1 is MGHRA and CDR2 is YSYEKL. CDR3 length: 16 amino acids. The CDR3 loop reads CASSRGLAFSSYEQYF. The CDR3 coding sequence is TGCGCCAGCAGCAGAGGACTAGCGTTTAGCTCCTACGAGCAGTACTTC.

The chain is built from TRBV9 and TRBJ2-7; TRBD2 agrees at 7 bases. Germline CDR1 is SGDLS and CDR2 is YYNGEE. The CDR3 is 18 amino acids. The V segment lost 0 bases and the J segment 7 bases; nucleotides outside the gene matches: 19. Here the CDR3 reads CASSVAPDGGGGLREQYF. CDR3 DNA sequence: TGTGCCAGCAGCGTAGCCCCAGACGGCGGGGGTGGCCTGCGAGAGCAGTACTTC. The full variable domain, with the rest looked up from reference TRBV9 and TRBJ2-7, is DSGVTQTPKHLITATGQRVTLRCSPRSGDLSVYWYQQSLDQGLQFLIQYYNGEERAKGNILERFSAQQFPDLHSELNLSSLELGDSALYFCASSVAPDGGGGLREQYFGPGTRLTVT.

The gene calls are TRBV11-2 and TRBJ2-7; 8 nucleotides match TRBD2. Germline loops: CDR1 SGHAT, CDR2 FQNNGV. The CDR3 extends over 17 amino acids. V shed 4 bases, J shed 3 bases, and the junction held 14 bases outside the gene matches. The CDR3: CASSSARGARRDYEQYF. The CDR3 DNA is TGTGCCAGCAGCTCAGCGCGGGGGGCCCGCCGAGACTACGAGCAGTACTTC.

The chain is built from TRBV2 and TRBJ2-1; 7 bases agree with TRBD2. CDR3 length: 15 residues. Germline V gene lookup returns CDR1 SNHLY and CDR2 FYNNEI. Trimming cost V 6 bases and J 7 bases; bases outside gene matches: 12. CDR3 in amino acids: CASRWGGVQRNEQFF. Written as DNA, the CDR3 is TGTGCCAGCAGGTGGGGGGGAGTCCAGAGGAATGAGCAGTTCTTC.

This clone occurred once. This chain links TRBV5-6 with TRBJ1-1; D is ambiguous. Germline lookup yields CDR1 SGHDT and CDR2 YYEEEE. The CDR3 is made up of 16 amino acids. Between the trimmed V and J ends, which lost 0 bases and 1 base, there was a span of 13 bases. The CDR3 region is CASSLGSGGSNTEAFF. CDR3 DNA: TGTGCCAGCAGCTTGGGTAGTGGCGGTTCGAACACTGAAGCTTTCTTT.

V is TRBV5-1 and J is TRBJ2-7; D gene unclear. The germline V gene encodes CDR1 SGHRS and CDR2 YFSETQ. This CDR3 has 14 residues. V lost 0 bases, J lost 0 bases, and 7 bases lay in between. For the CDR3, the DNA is TGCGCCAGCAGCTTGGATTGGGCCTCCTACGAGCAGTACTTC. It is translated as CASSLDWASYEQYF.

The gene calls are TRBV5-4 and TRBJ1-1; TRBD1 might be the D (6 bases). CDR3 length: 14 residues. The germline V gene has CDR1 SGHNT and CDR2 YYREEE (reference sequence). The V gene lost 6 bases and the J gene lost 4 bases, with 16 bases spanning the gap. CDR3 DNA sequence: TGTGCCAGCACCTCTCAGGGGCTGAGCACTGAAGCTTTCTTT. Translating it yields CASTSQGLSTEAFF.

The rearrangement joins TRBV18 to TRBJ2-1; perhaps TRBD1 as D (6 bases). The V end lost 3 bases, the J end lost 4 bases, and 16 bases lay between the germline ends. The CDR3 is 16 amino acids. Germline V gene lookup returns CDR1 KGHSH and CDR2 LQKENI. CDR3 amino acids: CASSPKDGQGYNEQFF. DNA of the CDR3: TGTGCCAGCTCACCGAAGGATGGGCAGGGGTACAATGAGCAGTTCTTC.

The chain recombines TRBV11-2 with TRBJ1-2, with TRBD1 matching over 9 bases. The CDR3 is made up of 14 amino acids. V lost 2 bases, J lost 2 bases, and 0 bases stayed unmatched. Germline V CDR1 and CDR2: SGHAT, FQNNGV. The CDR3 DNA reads TGTGCCAGCAGCTTAACAGGGGGCAACTATGGCTACACCTTC. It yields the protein CASSLTGGNYGYTF.

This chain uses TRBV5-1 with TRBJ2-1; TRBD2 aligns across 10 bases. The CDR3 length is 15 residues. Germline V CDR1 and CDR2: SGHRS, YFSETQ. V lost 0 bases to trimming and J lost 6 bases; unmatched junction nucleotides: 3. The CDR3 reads CASSLGAGGLNEQFF. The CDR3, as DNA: TGCGCCAGCAGCTTGGGAGCGGGGGGGCTCAATGAGCAGTTCTTC. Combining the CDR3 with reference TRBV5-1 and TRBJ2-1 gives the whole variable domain KAGVTQTPRYLIKTRGQQVTLSCSPISGHRSVSWYQQTPGQGLQFLFEYFSETQRNKGNFPGRFSGRQFSNSRSEMNVSTLELGDSALYLCASSLGAGGLNEQFFGPGTRLTVL.

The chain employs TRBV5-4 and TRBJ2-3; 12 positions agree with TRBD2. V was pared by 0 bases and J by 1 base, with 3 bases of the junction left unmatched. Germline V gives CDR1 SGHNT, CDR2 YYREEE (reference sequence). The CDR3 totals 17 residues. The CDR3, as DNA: TGTGCCAGCAGCTTGGGACTAGCGGGGGCTCGCACAGATACGCAGTATTTT. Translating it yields CASSLGLAGARTDTQYF.